The rows below give T cell receptor beta chains drawn from one sample of a study of cytomegalovirus exposure and HLA in healthy donors. Assay used: immunoSEQ multiplex PCR; TCRdb lists only in-frame clones, some missing. Among 120,000 or so clones, 70% to 90% were seen once, and the ten largest hold about 2.2%. The specimen sequenced was PBMCs. Receptor source: a woman in her thirties in good health and CMV-seronegative. The CDR3 runs from the conserved cysteine through the conserved F or W.

CDR3aa,j_gene,v_gene
CASSYGTGRTGELFF,TRBJ2-2,TRBV7-2
CASSYVLAGGLETQYF,TRBJ2-5,TRBV6-6
CASRSWGGRPGELFF,TRBJ2-2,TRBV5-1
CASSQAGLAGGPGNEQFF,TRBJ2-1,TRBV4-1
CASSLKGAGGPEDTQYF,TRBJ2-3,TRBV4-1
CASSTDSSISLNTEAFF,TRBJ1-1,TRBV19
CASSPPVPVNTEAFF,TRBJ1-1,TRBV18
CASSPGGGSWEKLFF,TRBJ1-4,TRBV9
CASSLRTGGPLHEQYF,TRBJ2-7,TRBV28
CASSDGHPYEQYF,TRBJ2-7,TRBV7-9
CASSFAGPYEQYF,TRBJ2-7,TRBV27
CASRDRGYNYGYTF,TRBJ1-2,TRBV27
CASSQGSGMNTEAFF,TRBJ1-1,TRBV4-1
CASSEDRADGYTF,TRBJ1-2,TRBV13
CASSAGTSGSYEQYF,TRBJ2-7,TRBV18
CASSDSGGATDTQYF,TRBJ2-3,TRBV6-4
CASSSRLEGWGAFF,TRBJ1-1,TRBV7-2
CASSLGEDTEAFF,TRBJ1-1,TRBV6-5
CASSLTWGDIQYF,TRBJ2-4,TRBV27
CAYAGQPQETQYF,TRBJ2-5,TRBV30
CASSLQASSGNTIYF,TRBJ1-3,TRBV5-1
CASGSRGSLLGEQYF,TRBJ2-7,TRBV12-5
CASSLDRGREKLFF,TRBJ1-4,TRBV28
CSTPGQSVNGGYTF,TRBJ1-2,TRBV29-1
CASRTQGGGSQPQHF,TRBJ1-5,TRBV2
CASSSPSGTGGEKLFF,TRBJ1-4,TRBV27
CASSSRTSGGDNEQFF,TRBJ2-1,TRBV18
CASRLAGGIQETQYF,TRBJ2-5,TRBV5-1
CASSMLRNTEAFF,TRBJ1-1,TRBV19
CASGLVAGGLVDTQYF,TRBJ2-3,TRBV12-5
CASSRRGGYTF,TRBJ1-2,TRBV4-1
CASSYAASGANVLTF,TRBJ2-6,TRBV6-6
CASRLPGGNQPQHF,TRBJ1-5,TRBV19
CASSILGPGQPQHF,TRBJ1-5,TRBV19
CASSLPSDRPYTEAFF,TRBJ1-1,TRBV7-2